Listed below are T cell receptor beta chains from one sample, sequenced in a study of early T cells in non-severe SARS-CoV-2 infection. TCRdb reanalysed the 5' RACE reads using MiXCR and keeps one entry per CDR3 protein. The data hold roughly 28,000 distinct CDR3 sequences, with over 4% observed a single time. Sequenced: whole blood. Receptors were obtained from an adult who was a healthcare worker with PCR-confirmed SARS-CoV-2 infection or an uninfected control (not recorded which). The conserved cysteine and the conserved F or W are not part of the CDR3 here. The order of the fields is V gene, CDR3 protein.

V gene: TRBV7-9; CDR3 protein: ASSLVGAGDRGYT
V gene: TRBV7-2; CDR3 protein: ARQDLAGEEADTQY
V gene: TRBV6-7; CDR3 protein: ASSYEREAGDEQF
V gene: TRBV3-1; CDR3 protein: ASSQVASSYQETQY
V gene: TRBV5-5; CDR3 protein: ASSLAAQVTGELF
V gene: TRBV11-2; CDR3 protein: ASSSIQGAHREST
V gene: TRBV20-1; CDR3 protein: SARDQEFWTDTQY
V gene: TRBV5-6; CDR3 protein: ASISRGRDYGYT
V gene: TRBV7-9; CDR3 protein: ASSHLPVAQY
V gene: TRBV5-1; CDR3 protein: ASSPRPTGGDLYTQY
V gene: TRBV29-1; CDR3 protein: SGQAGGPYNEQF
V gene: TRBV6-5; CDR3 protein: ASSYSNRRYGYT
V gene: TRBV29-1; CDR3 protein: STTTGAFTEAF
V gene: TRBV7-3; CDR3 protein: ASSLLGGGRARTEAF
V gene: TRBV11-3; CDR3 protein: ASSYSSGGQGPL
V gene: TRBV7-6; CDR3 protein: ASSPTSGRGDTQY
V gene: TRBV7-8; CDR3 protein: ASRFSGGPGGETQY
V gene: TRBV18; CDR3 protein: ASSPIPVSYEQY
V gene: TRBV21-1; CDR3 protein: ASSKVLWREGPYQETQY
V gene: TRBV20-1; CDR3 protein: SARFETQY
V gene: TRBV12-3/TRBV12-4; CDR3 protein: ASSLGGFDTNTEAF
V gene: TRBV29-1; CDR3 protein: SVGTGEGNSPLH
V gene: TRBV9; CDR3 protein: ASNPFTDTQY
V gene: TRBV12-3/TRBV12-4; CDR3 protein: ASTQIRGGESNYGYT
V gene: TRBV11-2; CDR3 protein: ASTEREVGANVLT
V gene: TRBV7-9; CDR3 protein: ASSFTGSYGYT
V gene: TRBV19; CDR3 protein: ASSIPAGAGDTQY
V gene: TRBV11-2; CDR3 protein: ASSLRSGDLAKNIQY
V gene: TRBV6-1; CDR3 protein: ASQGSGKQF
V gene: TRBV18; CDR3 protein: ASSPDRLQTQY
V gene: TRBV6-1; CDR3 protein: ASTHQPQH
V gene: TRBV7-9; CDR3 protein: ASRTTGTDGNTIY
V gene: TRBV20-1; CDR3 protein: SARLDRLNSPLH
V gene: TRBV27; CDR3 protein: ASSSVGRGQNSPLH
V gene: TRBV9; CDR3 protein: ASSVEGGTEAF
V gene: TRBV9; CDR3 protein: ASSAPNPLAGGSPYNEQF
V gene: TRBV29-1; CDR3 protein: SVWQQETQY
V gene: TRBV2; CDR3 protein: ASSAGPPREQY